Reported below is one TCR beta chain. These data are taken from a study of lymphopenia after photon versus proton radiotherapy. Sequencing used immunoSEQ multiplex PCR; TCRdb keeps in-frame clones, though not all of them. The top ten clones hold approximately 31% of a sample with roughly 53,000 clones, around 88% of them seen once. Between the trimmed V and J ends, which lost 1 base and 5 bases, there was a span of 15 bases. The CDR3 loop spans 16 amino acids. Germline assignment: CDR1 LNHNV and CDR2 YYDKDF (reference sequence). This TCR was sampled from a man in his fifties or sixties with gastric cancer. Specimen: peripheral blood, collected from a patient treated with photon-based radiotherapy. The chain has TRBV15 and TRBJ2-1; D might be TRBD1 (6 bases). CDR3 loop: CATSRVEQGDDNEQFF. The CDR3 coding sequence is TGTGCCACCAGCAGAGTCGAACAGGGAGACGACAATGAGCAGTTCTTC.